This entry concerns a single T cell receptor (beta chain). Its target is unknown. Sorted T cells were CFSE-labeled and cultured 5 days with allogeneic regulatory or mature dendritic cells at 1:10. FACS sorted CD4+ or CD8+ T cells into CD45RA+ naive and CD45RO+ memory. The germline CDR1 and CDR2 sequences are SGHKS and YYEKEE (reference sequence). The length of the CDR3 is 16 residues. V was cut by 0 bases and J by 3 bases, with 10 bases left in between. The sample belongs to a study of regulatory dendritic cells for organ transplantation. The repertoire was sequenced with immunoSEQ multiplex PCR; TCRdb's copy has only in-frame clones and lacks some. This table has roughly 12,000 clones, about four fifths appearing once.

The source material was naive CD8+ T cells from blood cultured with regulatory dendritic cells. The subset: CD45RA+ naive T cells. The chain is built from TRBV5-5 and TRBJ1-6; a possible D gene is TRBD1 (5 bases). This sequence was found in a human donor in good health. Here the CDR3 DNA reads TGTGCCAGCAGCTTGGCAGGGTCCTACTATAATTCACCCCTCCACTTT. Residues: CASSLAGSYYNSPLHF. The variable domain in full, completed from reference TRBV5-5 and TRBJ1-6, reads DAGVTQSPTHLIKTRGQQVTLRCSPISGHKSVSWYQQVLGQGPQFIFQYYEKEERGRGNFPDRFSARQFPNYSSELNVNALLLGDSALYLCASSLAGSYYNSPLHFGNGTRLTVT.